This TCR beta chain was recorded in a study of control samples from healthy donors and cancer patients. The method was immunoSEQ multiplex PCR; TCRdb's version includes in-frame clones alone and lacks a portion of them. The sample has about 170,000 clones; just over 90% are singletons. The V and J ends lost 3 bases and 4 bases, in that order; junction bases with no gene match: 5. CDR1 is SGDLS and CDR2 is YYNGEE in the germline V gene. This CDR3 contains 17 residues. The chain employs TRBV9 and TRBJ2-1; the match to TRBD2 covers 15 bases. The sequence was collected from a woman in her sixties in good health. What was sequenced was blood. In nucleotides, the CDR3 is TGTGCCAGCAGCGCTGGGACTAGCGGGGGGATTTACAATGAGCAGTTCTTC. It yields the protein CASSAGTSGGIYNEQFF. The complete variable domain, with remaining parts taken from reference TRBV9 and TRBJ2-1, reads DSGVTQTPKHLITATGQRVTLRCSPRSGDLSVYWYQQSLDQGLQFLIQYYNGEERAKGNILERFSAQQFPDLHSELNLSSLELGDSALYFCASSAGTSGGIYNEQFFGPGTRLTVL.